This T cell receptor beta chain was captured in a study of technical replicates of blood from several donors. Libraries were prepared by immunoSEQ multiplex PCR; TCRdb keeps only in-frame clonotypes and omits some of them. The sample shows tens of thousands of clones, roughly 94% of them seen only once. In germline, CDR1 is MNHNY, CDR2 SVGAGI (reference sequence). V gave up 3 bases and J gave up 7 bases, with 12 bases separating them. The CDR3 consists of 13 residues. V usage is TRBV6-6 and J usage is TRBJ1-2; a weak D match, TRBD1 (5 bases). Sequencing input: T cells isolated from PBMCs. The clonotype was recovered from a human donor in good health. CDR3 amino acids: CASSYPGLGGYTF. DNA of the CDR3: TGTGCCAGCAGTTATCCAGGGCTTGGTGGCTACACCTTC.